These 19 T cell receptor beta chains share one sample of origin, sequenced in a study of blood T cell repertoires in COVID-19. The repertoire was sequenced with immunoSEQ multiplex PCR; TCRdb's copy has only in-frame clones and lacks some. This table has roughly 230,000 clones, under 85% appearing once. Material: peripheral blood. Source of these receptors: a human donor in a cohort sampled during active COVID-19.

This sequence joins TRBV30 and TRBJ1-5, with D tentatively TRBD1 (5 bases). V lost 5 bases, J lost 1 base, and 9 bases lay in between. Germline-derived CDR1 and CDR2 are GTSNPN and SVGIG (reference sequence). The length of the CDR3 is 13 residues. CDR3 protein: CAWDDSSNQPQHF. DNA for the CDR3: TGTGCCTGGGACGACAGCAGCAATCAGCCCCAGCATTTT.

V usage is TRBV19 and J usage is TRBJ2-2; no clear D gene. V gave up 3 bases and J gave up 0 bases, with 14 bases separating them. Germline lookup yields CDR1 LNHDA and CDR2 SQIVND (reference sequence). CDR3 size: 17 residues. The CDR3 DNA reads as TGTGCCAGTAGTATCAACTTGGCCAGGACGAACACCGGGGAGCTGTTTTTT. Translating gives CASSINLARTNTGELFF. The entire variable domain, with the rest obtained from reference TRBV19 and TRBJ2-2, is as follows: DGGITQSPKYLFRKEGQNVTLSCEQNLNHDAMYWYRQDPGQGLRLIYYSQIVNDFQKGDIAEGYSVSREKKESFPLTVTSAQKNPTAFYLCASSINLARTNTGELFFGEGSRLTVL.

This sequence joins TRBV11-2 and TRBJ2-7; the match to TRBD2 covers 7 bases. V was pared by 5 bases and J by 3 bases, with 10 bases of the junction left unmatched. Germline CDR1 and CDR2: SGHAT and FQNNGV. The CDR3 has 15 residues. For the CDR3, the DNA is TGTGCCAGCAGCAACGATGTGGCGGGAGACTACGAGCAGTACTTC. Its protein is CASSNDVAGDYEQYF. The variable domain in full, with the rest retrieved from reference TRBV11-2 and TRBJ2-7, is EAGVAQSPRYKIIEKRQSVAFWCNPISGHATLYWYQQILGQGPKLLIQFQNNGVVDDSQLPKDRFSAERLKGVDSTLKIQPAKLEDSAVYLCASSNDVAGDYEQYFGPGTRLTVT.

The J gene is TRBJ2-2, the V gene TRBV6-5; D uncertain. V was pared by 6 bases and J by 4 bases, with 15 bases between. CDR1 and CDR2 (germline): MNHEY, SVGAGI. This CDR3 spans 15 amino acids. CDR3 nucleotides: TGTGCCAGCAGCCCCCTGGGCGCATTCACCGGGGAGCTGTTTTTT. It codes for CASSPLGAFTGELFF.

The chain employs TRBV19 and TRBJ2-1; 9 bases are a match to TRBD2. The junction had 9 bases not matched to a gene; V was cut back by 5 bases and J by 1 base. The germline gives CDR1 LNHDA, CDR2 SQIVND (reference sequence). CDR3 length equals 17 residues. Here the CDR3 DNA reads TGTGCCAGTAGTCCCGAGGGGAGCGGGAGGTCCTACAATGAGCAGTTCTTC. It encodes CASSPEGSGRSYNEQFF.

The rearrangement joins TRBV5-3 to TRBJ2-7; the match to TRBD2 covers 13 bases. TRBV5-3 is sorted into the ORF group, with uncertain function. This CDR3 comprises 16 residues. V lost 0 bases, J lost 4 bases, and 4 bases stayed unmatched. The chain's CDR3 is CARSLELAGGTYEQYF. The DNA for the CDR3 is TGTGCCAGAAGCTTGGAACTAGCGGGAGGGACGTACGAGCAGTACTTC.

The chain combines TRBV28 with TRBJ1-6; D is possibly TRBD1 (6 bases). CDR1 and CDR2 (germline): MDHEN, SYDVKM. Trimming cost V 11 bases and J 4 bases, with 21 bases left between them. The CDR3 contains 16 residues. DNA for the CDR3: TGTGCCCAGGGGAACAGACGACTTTGGTATAATTCACCCCTCCACTTT. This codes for CAQGNRRLWYNSPLHF.

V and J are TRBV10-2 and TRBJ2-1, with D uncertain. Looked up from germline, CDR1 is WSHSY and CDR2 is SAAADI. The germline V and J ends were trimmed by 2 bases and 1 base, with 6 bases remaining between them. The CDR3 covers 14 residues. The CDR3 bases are TGCGCCAGCAGTGAGACCAGGTCCTACAATGAGCAGTTCTTC. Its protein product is CASSETRSYNEQFF.

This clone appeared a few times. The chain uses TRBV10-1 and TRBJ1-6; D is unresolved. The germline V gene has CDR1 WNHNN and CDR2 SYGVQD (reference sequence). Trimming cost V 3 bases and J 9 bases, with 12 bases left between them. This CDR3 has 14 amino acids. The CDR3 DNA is TGCGCCAGCAGTGACCCAGGTCCCGGTTCACCCCTCCACTTT. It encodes CASSDPGPGSPLHF.

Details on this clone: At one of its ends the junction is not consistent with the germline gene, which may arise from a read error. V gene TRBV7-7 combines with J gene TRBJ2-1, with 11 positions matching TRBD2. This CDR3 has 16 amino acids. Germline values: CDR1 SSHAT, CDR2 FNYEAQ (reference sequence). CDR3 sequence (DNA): TGTGCTAGCAGCGTCTCCGGGACTAGCGGTTACAATGAGCAGTTCTTC. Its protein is CASSVSGTSGYNEQFF.

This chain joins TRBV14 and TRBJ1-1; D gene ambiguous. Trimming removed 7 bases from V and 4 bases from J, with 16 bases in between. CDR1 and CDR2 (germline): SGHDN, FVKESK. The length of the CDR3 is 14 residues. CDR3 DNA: TGTGCCAGCACCAAAAATTGGGCGATCACTGAAGCTTTCTTT. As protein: CASTKNWAITEAFF. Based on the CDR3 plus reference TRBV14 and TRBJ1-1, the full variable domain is EAGVTQFPSHSVIEKGQTVTLRCDPISGHDNLYWYRRVMGKEIKFLLHFVKESKQDESGMPNNRFLAERTGGTYSTLKVQPAELEDSGVYFCASTKNWAITEAFFGQGTRLTVV.

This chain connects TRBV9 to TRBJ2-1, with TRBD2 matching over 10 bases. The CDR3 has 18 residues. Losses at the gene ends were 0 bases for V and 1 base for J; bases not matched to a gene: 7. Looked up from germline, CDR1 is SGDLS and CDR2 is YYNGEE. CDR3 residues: CASSVGAGGVYSYNEQFF. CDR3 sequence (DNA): TGTGCCAGCAGCGTAGGAGCGGGAGGGGTTTATTCCTACAATGAGCAGTTCTTC.

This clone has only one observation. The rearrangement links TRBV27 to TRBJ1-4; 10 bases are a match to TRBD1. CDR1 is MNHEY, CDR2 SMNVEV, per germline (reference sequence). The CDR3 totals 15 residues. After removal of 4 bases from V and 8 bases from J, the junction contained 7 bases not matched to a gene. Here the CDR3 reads CASSSSGTGDEKLFF. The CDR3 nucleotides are TGTGCCAGCAGTTCTTCCGGGACAGGGGACGAAAAACTGTTTTTT.

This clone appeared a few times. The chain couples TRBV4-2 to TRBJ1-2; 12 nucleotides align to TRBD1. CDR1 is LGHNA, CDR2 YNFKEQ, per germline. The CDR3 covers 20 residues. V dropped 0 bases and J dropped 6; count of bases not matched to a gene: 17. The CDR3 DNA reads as TGTGCCAGCAGCCAAGATACACAGGGACAGGGGGCGATACTTGGGCATGGCTACACCTTC. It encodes CASSQDTQGQGAILGHGYTF.

The CDR3, as DNA: TGTGCCAGCAGTTTCAGGGGGAGTTGGGAGACCCAGTACTTC. Its protein product is CASSFRGSWETQYF. This rearrangement joins TRBV27 to TRBJ2-5; 7 nucleotides line up with TRBD1. CDR1 and CDR2 from the germline V gene are MNHEY and SMNVEV (reference sequence). V was pared by 3 bases and J by 5 bases, with 6 bases of the junction left unmatched. The CDR3 length is 14 residues.

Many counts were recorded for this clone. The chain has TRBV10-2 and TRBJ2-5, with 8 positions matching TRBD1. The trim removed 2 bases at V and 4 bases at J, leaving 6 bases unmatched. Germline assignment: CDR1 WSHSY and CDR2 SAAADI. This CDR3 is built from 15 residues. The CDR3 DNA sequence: TGCGCCAGCAGTGAGGCTGGACAGGGAGGAGAGACCCAGTACTTC. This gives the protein CASSEAGQGGETQYF.

CDR3 nucleotides: TGTGCCTGGAGAAATCAGGGGGCGACCACTGAAGCTTTCTTT. Translating it yields CAWRNQGATTEAFF. The chain is built from TRBV30 and TRBJ1-1; TRBD1 matches 8 bases. Germline CDR1 reads GTSNPN; CDR2 reads SVGIG (reference sequence). The V and J ends lost 3 bases and 4 bases, in that order; junction bases with no gene match: 7. The CDR3 totals 14 residues.

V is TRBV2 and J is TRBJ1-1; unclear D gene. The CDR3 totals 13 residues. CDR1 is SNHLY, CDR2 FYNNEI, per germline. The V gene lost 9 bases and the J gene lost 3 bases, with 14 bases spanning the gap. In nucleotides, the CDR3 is TGTGCCAGTGGAGTAAACGGGGACACTGAAGCTTTCTTT. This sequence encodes CASGVNGDTEAFF.

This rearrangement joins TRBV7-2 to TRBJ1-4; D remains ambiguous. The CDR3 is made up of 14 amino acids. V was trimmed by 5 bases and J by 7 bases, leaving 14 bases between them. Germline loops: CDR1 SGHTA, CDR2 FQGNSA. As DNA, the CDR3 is TGTGCCAGCAGCCCCGTGGGTGGGCGTGAAAAACTGTTTTTT. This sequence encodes CASSPVGGREKLFF.